These 15 T cell receptor beta chains came from one sample sequenced in a study of cytomegalovirus exposure and HLA in healthy donors. In the PCR, 60 Vbeta and 13 Jbeta primers were used. Assay: immunoSEQ multiplex PCR; the TCRdb copy retains only in-frame clones and omits some. This sample has around 150,000 clones, with 66% found just once. Material for sequencing was PBMCs. The source of these receptors is a woman in her sixties in good health and CMV-seronegative.

The rearrangement uses TRBV19 and TRBJ1-1; 7 bases match TRBD1. Trimming removed 3 bases from V and 5 bases from J; junction bases left unmatched: 6. CDR3 length: 14 amino acids. Germline CDR1 reads LNHDA; CDR2 reads SQIVND (reference sequence). The DNA for the CDR3 is TGTGCCAGTAGTATTTTCGGCAGGGGGACTGAAGCTTTCTTT. This translates into CASSIFGRGTEAFF.

In this sample, this clone turned up once. The rearrangement uses TRBV7-2 and TRBJ2-7; D might be TRBD2 (6 bases). CDR1 and CDR2 from the germline V gene are SGHTA and FQGNSA. The CDR3 has 11 amino acids. Trimming pared 5 bases from V and 7 bases from J, leaving 9 bases between. CDR3 amino acids: CASSPGGEQYF. The CDR3 DNA follows: TGTGCCAGCAGCCCCGGGGGAGAGCAGTACTTC.

The chain uses TRBV9 and TRBJ2-3; 10 nucleotides match TRBD2. Trimming cost V 4 bases and J 4 bases; bases outside gene matches: 12. Germline CDR1 reads SGDLS; CDR2 reads YYNGEE. The CDR3 has 17 amino acids. The CDR3 sequence is CASSSGLALRAADTQYF. As DNA, the CDR3 is TGTGCCAGCAGCTCGGGACTAGCGCTCCGGGCCGCAGATACGCAGTATTTT. The full variable domain, its missing parts supplied by reference TRBV9 and TRBJ2-3, is DSGVTQTPKHLITATGQRVTLRCSPRSGDLSVYWYQQSLDQGLQFLIQYYNGEERAKGNILERFSAQQFPDLHSELNLSSLELGDSALYFCASSSGLALRAADTQYFGPGTRLTVL.

V usage is TRBV18 and J usage is TRBJ2-1, with 8 bases identical to TRBD2. V was clipped by 2 bases and J by 6 bases; unmatched bases: 3. Germline V CDR1 and CDR2: KGHSH, LQKENI. CDR3 length equals 14 residues. As DNA, the CDR3 is TGTGCCAGCTCACCAACCGGGAGGGCCAATGAGCAGTTCTTC. Its protein product is CASSPTGRANEQFF.

The rearrangement joins TRBV7-2 to TRBJ2-5; 7 nucleotides agree with TRBD2. The J call is in doubt because the DNA end fits TRBJ2-7 better. The CDR3 length is 14 residues. Germline CDR1 reads SGHTA; CDR2 reads FQGNSA. The CDR3 DNA reads TGTGCCAGCAGGAGTAGCGGGTCCTCCTACGAGCAGTACTTC. This gives the protein CASRSSGSSYEQYF.

The rearrangement links TRBV7-8 to TRBJ2-1, with TRBD2 matching over 12 bases. This CDR3 comprises 15 residues. V gave up 5 bases and J gave up 8 bases; unmatched junction bases: 7. Germline CDR1 SGHVS, CDR2 FQNEAQ. CDR3 sequence: CASSPGLAGSHEQFF. The CDR3 DNA is TGTGCCAGCAGCCCCGGACTAGCGGGAAGCCATGAGCAGTTCTTC.

The chain recombines TRBV9 with TRBJ2-7, with TRBD2 identical over 9 bases. Per the germline V gene, CDR1 is SGDLS and CDR2 is YYNGEE. J lost 6 bases, V lost 4 bases, and 11 bases had no gene match. This CDR3 contains 15 residues. This CDR3 reads CASSLSPGLASEQYF. The CDR3 nucleotides read TGTGCCAGCAGCCTATCACCGGGACTAGCCAGCGAGCAGTACTTC.

CDR3 protein: CASSNGQGQYGYTF. CDR3 nucleotides: TGTGCCAGCAGTAATGGACAGGGACAATATGGCTACACCTTC. V and J are TRBV6-5 and TRBJ1-2; TRBD1 matches 8 bases. CDR1 and CDR2 (germline): MNHEY, SVGAGI. This CDR3 region has 14 residues. The V and J ends lost 5 bases and 5 bases, in that order; junction bases with no gene match: 7.

This chain connects TRBV28 to TRBJ2-5, with D perhaps matching TRBD2 (7 bases). The V gene's germline CDR1 is MDHEN and CDR2 SYDVKM. V lost 2 bases to trimming and J lost 5 bases, with 18 bases between them. The CDR3 is 16 residues long. In nucleotides, the CDR3 is TGTGCCAGCAGTTTAGGGGACGGCGGGGGCCCTGAGACCCAGTACTTC. Protein sequence: CASSLGDGGGPETQYF.

The V and J genes are TRBV2 and TRBJ2-7; the match to TRBD2 covers 7 bases. With 6 bases clipped from V and 9 bases from J, the junction kept 5 bases outside the gene matches. Germline loops: CDR1 SNHLY, CDR2 FYNNEI. The CDR3 is 11 amino acids. In nucleotides, the CDR3 is TGTGCCAGCAGCCCCCGGGAGGTGCAGTACTTC. Translation: CASSPREVQYF. The full variable domain, completed using reference TRBV2 and TRBJ2-7, is EPEVTQTPSHQVTQMGQEVILRCVPISNHLYFYWYRQILGQKVEFLVSFYNNEISEKSEIFDDQFSVERPDGSNFTLKIRSTKLEDSAMYFCASSPREVQYFGPGTRLTVT.

This clone occurred a few times. The chain combines TRBV10-2 with TRBJ1-1, with D unclear. Between the trimmed V and J ends, which lost 0 bases and 6 bases, there was a span of 8 bases. This CDR3 is 13 amino acids long. Germline V lookup: CDR1 WSHSY, CDR2 SAAADI. The CDR3 coding sequence is TGCGCCAGCAGTGAGTCCACAGTGGCTGAAGCTTTCTTT. Its translation is CASSESTVAEAFF.

The J gene is TRBJ1-5, the V gene TRBV6-1; TRBD1 matches 9 bases. Germline lookup yields CDR1 MNHNS and CDR2 SASEGT. Losses at the gene ends were 6 bases for V and 4 bases for J; bases not matched to a gene: 1. There are 13 residues in the CDR3. The CDR3 region is CASRDRGNQPQHF. The DNA of the CDR3 is TGTGCCAGCAGAGACAGGGGGAATCAGCCCCAGCATTTT.

This clone has just a few counts. The rearrangement links TRBV19 to TRBJ1-6; 9 bases fit TRBD1. The CDR3 loop spans 15 amino acids. The V segment lost 7 bases and the J segment 0 bases; nucleotides outside the gene matches: 1. Germline values: CDR1 LNHDA, CDR2 SQIVND (reference sequence). The CDR3, as DNA: TGTGCCAGTACGGACAGGGGCTCCTATAATTCACCCCTCCACTTT. This encodes CASTDRGSYNSPLHF.

The genes are TRBV6-5 and TRBJ1-5, with 9 bases matching TRBD1. J gave up 5 bases and V 2 bases, and 4 bases lay outside the gene matches. The CDR3 totals 15 residues. Germline values: CDR1 MNHEY, CDR2 SVGAGI. The CDR3 sequence is CASSYPGQGYQPQHF. CDR3 nucleotide sequence: TGTGCCAGCAGTTACCCGGGACAGGGTTATCAGCCCCAGCATTTT.

This clone has more than one count but fewer than ten. The rearrangement joins TRBV5-1 to TRBJ2-1; tentatively, D is TRBD2 (5 bases). CDR3 size: 14 residues. The germline CDR1 and CDR2 sequences are SGHRS and YFSETQ. V was cut by 5 bases and J by 8 bases, with 17 bases left in between. This chain's CDR3 is CASRSGPAGDEQFF. The CDR3 DNA reads as TGCGCCAGCAGATCCGGGCCGGCGGGCGATGAGCAGTTCTTC. Variable domain in full (rest from reference TRBV5-1 and TRBJ2-1): KAGVTQTPRYLIKTRGQQVTLSCSPISGHRSVSWYQQTPGQGLQFLFEYFSETQRNKGNFPGRFSGRQFSNSRSEMNVSTLELGDSALYLCASRSGPAGDEQFFGPGTRLTVL.